This T cell receptor beta chain was identified in a study of OX40 agonist ivuxolimab in advanced cancers. Study as a whole: Patients received ivuxolimab, an intravenous treatment, every 2 weeks at 0.01 to 10 mg/kg.

The CDR3 loop spans 15 amino acids. Profiling relied on immunoSEQ multiplex PCR, and the TCRdb table lists in-frame clones only, not all of them. The sample has over 10,000 clones; around nine tenths are singletons. The study sampled blood at baseline, cycle 4 day 1, and cycle 7 day 1. This material consisted of CD4+ or CD8+ T cells sorted from blood, taken in a trial of the OX40 agonist ivuxolimab. The chain couples TRBV21-1 to TRBJ1-5; TRBD1 is the table's D call and was not checked against the DNA. TRBV21-1 is tagged as a pseudogene. The sequence was collected from an adult with an advanced solid tumor such as melanoma, head and neck, liver or kidney cancer. The CDR3 DNA follows: TGTGCCAGCAGCAACCGGGACACAGAAAATCAGCCCCAGCATTTT. Its translation is CASSNRDTENQPQHF.